Presented here are 19 T cell receptor beta chains from one specimen sequenced in a study of a mutant IDH1 vaccine in newly diagnosed glioma. These receptors have no known antigen. TCRdb's table, derived via immunoSEQ multiplex PCR, lists solely in-frame clones and lacks some. The top ten clones hold 6% to 8% of a sample with 40,000 to 60,000 clones, 65% to 85% of them seen once. Time point meaning: week 35, safety follow-up. The investigators gave 300 ug of mutant IDH1 20-mer peptide in each vaccine dose, together with topical imiquimod. This sample comprised PBMCs, obtained from a glioma patient whose treatment included an IDH1 peptide vaccine. Receptors were obtained from a man aged 35 to 55 with glioma.

This clone is a singleton in its sample. The genes are TRBV7-8 and TRBJ1-5; D gene ambiguous. The V gene lost 5 bases and the J gene lost 3 bases, with 14 bases spanning the gap. Per the germline V gene, CDR1 is SGHVS and CDR2 is FQNEAQ. CDR3 length: 15 residues. The CDR3 DNA reads as TGTGCCAGCAGCGACCCCTCGGAAAACAATCAGCCCCAGCATTTT. Residues: CASSDPSENNQPQHF.

V and J are TRBV19 and TRBJ2-1; D remains ambiguous. Germline loops: CDR1 LNHDA, CDR2 SQIVND (reference sequence). Trimming cost V 2 bases and J 5 bases, with 4 bases left between them. The CDR3 sequence is 12 residues long. The CDR3 bases are TGTGCCAGTAGTATACAGGACAATGAGCAGTTCTTC. The encoded protein is CASSIQDNEQFF.

DNA for the CDR3: TGTGCCAGCAGTTGGGGACAGGGGAACACTGAAGCTTTCTTT. It yields the protein CASSWGQGNTEAFF. This rearrangement joins TRBV5-4 to TRBJ1-1, with 9 bases that match TRBD1. This CDR3 is 14 amino acids long. The V gene's germline CDR1 is SGHNT and CDR2 YYREEE (reference sequence). Trimming removed 5 bases from V and 1 base from J; junction bases left unmatched: 3.

This clone was counted a few times. This sequence joins TRBV2 and TRBJ2-4; TRBD1 is a possible D gene (6 bases). V dropped 5 bases and J dropped 5 bases, with 16 bases sitting between them. Germline V lookup: CDR1 SNHLY, CDR2 FYNNEI. CDR3 size: 15 residues. The CDR3, as DNA: TGTGCCAGCAGTCCCCGGACAGCCACAGAAAACATTCAGTACTTC. It specifies CASSPRTATENIQYF.

The chain carries TRBV11-2 and TRBJ2-5; the D is unclear. The CDR3 extends over 13 amino acids. Looked up from germline, CDR1 is SGHAT and CDR2 is FQNNGV. V lost 2 bases, J lost 2 bases, and 6 bases lay in between. The chain's CDR3 is CASSLTLQETQYF. For the CDR3, the DNA is TGTGCCAGCAGCTTAACATTACAAGAGACCCAGTACTTC.

This sequence joins TRBV2 and TRBJ1-6; 9 nucleotides agree with TRBD1. The V segment lost 8 bases and the J segment 7 bases; nucleotides outside the gene matches: 9. The CDR3 extends over 15 amino acids. Per the germline V gene, CDR1 is SNHLY and CDR2 is FYNNEI. The CDR3 is CASRGGGQGNSPLHF. The CDR3 bases are TGTGCCAGCCGAGGTGGGGGACAGGGAAATTCACCCCTCCACTTT.

V gene TRBV2 combines with J gene TRBJ1-1; D not resolved. Germline-derived CDR1 and CDR2 are SNHLY and FYNNEI. V was trimmed by 9 bases and J by 0 bases, leaving 14 bases between them. There are 14 residues in the CDR3. The CDR3 bases are TGTGCCAGTTCCCAGAGATTCATGAACACTGAAGCTTTCTTT. Translating gives CASSQRFMNTEAFF.

This chain connects TRBV18 to TRBJ1-3; the D is unclear. The V gene lost 5 bases and the J gene lost 0 bases, with 11 bases spanning the gap. Germline assignment: CDR1 KGHSH and CDR2 LQKENI. The length of the CDR3 is 15 residues. The CDR3 loop reads CASSTGTVSGNTIYF. The CDR3 DNA sequence: TGTGCCAGCTCAACCGGAACCGTCTCTGGAAACACCATATATTTT.

The chain carries TRBV13 and TRBJ2-3; 10 positions agree with TRBD2. V gave up 3 bases and J gave up 2 bases; unmatched junction bases: 5. The CDR3 contains 16 residues. Germline CDR1 PRHDT, CDR2 FYEKMQ (reference sequence). In DNA, the CDR3 is TGTGCCAGCAGCTTTCGGACTAGCGGAGACACAGATACGCAGTATTTT. It encodes CASSFRTSGDTDTQYF.

The V gene is TRBV6-1, the J gene TRBJ1-1; the D is unclear. The CDR3 extends over 14 amino acids. Trimming took 1 base from V and 0 from J, leaving 6 bases between them. The germline gives CDR1 MNHNS, CDR2 SASEGT. CDR3 nucleotides: TGTGCCAGCAGTGAAGTGACCTTGAACACTGAAGCTTTCTTT. It translates to CASSEVTLNTEAFF.

This sequence joins TRBV6-1 and TRBJ2-5; 10 bases match TRBD2. CDR1 is MNHNS and CDR2 is SASEGT in the germline V gene. V gave up 1 base and J gave up 2 bases; unmatched junction bases: 7. CDR3 length: 17 amino acids. The CDR3 loop reads CASSEDLLAGEQETQYF. The CDR3 coding sequence is TGTGCCAGCAGTGAAGATCTTCTAGCGGGGGAGCAAGAGACCCAGTACTTC.

The V call is TRBV10-1, the J call TRBJ2-1, with 11 bases matching TRBD2. Germline V gives CDR1 WNHNN, CDR2 SYGVQD (reference sequence). The CDR3 is 16 amino acids. V lost 2 bases, J lost 6 bases, and 6 bases stayed unmatched. This CDR3 reads CASSEGSGGALNEQFF. The CDR3 nucleotides read TGCGCCAGCAGTGAGGGTAGCGGGGGGGCCCTCAATGAGCAGTTCTTC.

The rearrangement joins TRBV5-4 to TRBJ2-7, with D maybe TRBD2 (7 bases). With 6 bases removed from V and 7 bases from J, the gap between germline ends came to 20 bases. The CDR3 contains 14 residues. Germline V gives CDR1 SGHNT, CDR2 YYREEE (reference sequence). The chain's CDR3 is CASTFGGGFREQYF. CDR3 bases: TGTGCCAGCACCTTTGGGGGGGGCTTCCGGGAGCAGTACTTC.

The chain recombines TRBV6-1 with TRBJ2-1, with a tentative D call TRBD2 (6 bases). This CDR3 comprises 13 residues. The germline gives CDR1 MNHNS, CDR2 SASEGT. Trimming cost V 8 bases and J 5 bases, with 13 bases left between them. The CDR3: CASPPPGDNEQFF. Written as DNA, the CDR3 is TGTGCCAGCCCCCCTCCGGGGGACAATGAGCAGTTCTTC.

This chain joins TRBV7-9 and TRBJ2-2; D is unclear. The CDR3 loop spans 15 amino acids. Trimming removed 5 bases from V and 0 bases from J, with 10 bases in between. Looked up from germline, CDR1 is SEHNR and CDR2 is FQNEAQ (reference sequence). DNA of the CDR3: TGTGCCAGCAGCCCAACGGGTTCGAACACCGGGGAGCTGTTTTTT. Its translation: CASSPTGSNTGELFF.

The rearrangement uses TRBV11-2 and TRBJ1-1, with 8 bases fitting TRBD1. CDR3 length: 15 residues. Trimming at V came to 0 bases and at J to 6 bases, leaving 6 bases not matched to a gene. The germline V gene has CDR1 SGHAT and CDR2 FQNNGV. CDR3 sequence: CASSLDSQGAAEAFF. The CDR3 DNA follows: TGTGCCAGCAGCTTAGATTCTCAGGGGGCCGCTGAAGCTTTCTTT.

This clone was recorded a few times. This sequence joins TRBV29-1 and TRBJ1-1; the D is unclear. The germline V gene has CDR1 SQVTM and CDR2 ANQGSEA. The CDR3 spans 14 residues. The germline V and J ends were trimmed by 3 bases and 0 bases, with 11 bases remaining between them. The CDR3 spells CSVDGVAMNTEAFF. The CDR3 coding sequence is TGCAGCGTTGACGGGGTGGCCATGAACACTGAAGCTTTCTTT.

The chain uses TRBV27 and TRBJ2-3; TRBD1 might be the D (5 bases). This CDR3 is 16 amino acids long. V was shortened by 0 bases and J by 6 bases, with 16 bases between the two germline ends. The germline gives CDR1 MNHEY, CDR2 SMNVEV (reference sequence). The CDR3 bases are TGTGCCAGCAGTTTATCAGGGGCCGCTCTCGGCGATACGCAGTATTTT. Amino acids: CASSLSGAALGDTQYF.

The chain carries TRBV19 and TRBJ1-6; D is undetermined. CDR3 size: 13 residues. Germline assignment: CDR1 LNHDA and CDR2 SQIVND (reference sequence). Trimming removed 1 base at V and 13 bases at J, with 11 bases between. CDR3 residues: CASSIVEDRPLHF. The CDR3 region has the DNA TGTGCCAGTAGTATAGTCGAGGACCGGCCCCTCCACTTT.